This T cell receptor beta chain appears in the sequencing data of a study of breast tumors, draining lymph nodes, adjacent tissues. Study observations and caveats: Tumor and nontumor repertoires were significantly more similar in luminal-like than in basal-like breast cancer. Compared with lymph nodes, tumors were less diverse; compared with nontumor tissue, more.

Between the trimmed V and J ends, which lost 0 bases and 3 bases, there was a span of 9 bases. CDR3 size: 14 residues. The germline V gene encodes CDR1 SGHRS and CDR2 YFSETQ. About this clonotype: Its antigen remains unknown.

TCRdb recomputed calls from the multiplex PCR reads with MiXCR, one row per CDR3 protein. The sample carries some 230,000 distinct CDR3 sequences, 30% to 35% recorded once. Breast cancer patients provided tissue from their axillary draining lymph nodes. Sequencing input: axillary lymph node tissue. The chain uses TRBV5-1 and TRBJ2-5; TRBD2 might be the D (5 bases). This receptor was identified in a female donor with breast cancer. Some clones in this sample may be carry-over from other donors' samples. CDR3 region: CASSLAGEKETQYF. In DNA form, the CDR3 reads TGCGCCAGCAGCTTGGCCGGGGAGAAAGAGACCCAGTACTTC.